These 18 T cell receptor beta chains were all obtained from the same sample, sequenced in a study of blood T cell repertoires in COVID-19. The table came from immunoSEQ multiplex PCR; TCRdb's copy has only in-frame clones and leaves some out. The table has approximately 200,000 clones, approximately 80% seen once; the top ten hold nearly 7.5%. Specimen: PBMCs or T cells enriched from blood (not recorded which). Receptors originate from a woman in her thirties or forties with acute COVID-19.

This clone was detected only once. CDR3: CASSEARTSAGGYTF. DNA for the CDR3: TGTGCCAGCAGCGAGGCGAGGACGTCGGCGGGGGGCTACACCTTC. V and J are TRBV7-2 and TRBJ1-2; unclear D gene. V lost 5 bases to trimming and J lost 8 bases, with 21 bases between them. Germline CDR1 and CDR2: SGHTA and FQGNSA. The CDR3 is 15 residues long.

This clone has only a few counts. The chain's CDR3 is CASSYSKQSNTEAFF. The DNA for the CDR3 is TGTGCCAGCAGTTACTCGAAACAGTCGAACACTGAAGCTTTCTTT. The gene calls are TRBV6-5 and TRBJ1-1, with D hard to call. Germline CDR1 reads MNHEY; CDR2 reads SVGAGI. Trimming pared 0 bases from V and 1 base from J, leaving 9 bases between. CDR3 length equals 15 residues.

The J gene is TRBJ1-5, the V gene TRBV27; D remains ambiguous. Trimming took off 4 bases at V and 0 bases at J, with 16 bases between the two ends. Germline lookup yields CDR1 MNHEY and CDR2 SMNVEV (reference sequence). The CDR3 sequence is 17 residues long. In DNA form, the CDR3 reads TGTGCCAGCAGTTCCCGCTTCGGAGCTTATAGCAATCAGCCCCAGCATTTT. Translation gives CASSSRFGAYSNQPQHF.

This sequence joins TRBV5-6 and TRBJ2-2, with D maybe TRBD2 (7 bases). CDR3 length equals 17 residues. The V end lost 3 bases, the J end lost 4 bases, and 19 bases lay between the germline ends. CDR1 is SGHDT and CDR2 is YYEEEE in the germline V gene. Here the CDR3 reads CASSSPGAGALTGELFF. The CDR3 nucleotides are TGTGCCAGCAGCTCCCCGGGGGCGGGGGCCCTCACCGGGGAGCTGTTTTTT.

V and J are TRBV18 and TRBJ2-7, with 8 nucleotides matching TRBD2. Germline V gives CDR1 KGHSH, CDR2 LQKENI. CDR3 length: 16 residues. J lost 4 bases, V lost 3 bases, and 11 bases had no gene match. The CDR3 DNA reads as TGTGCCAGCTCACCGGATCCGGCGACTAGCGCATACGAGCAGTACTTC. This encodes CASSPDPATSAYEQYF.

The CDR3 DNA reads as TGCGCCAGCAGCTTATGGGACAGGGCTAGCGGCTACACCTTC. Translating it yields CASSLWDRASGYTF. The chain couples TRBV5-1 to TRBJ1-2; 9 nucleotides match TRBD1. The CDR3 has 14 residues. Germline V gene lookup returns CDR1 SGHRS and CDR2 YFSETQ. V trimming: 2 bases; J trimming: 8 bases; junction bases outside the gene matches: 7.

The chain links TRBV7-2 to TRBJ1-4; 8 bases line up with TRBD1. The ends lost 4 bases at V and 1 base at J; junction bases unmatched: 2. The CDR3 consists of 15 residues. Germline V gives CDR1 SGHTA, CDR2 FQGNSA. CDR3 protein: CASSSTGGTNEKLFF. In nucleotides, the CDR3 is TGTGCCAGCAGCTCCACAGGGGGAACTAATGAAAAACTGTTTTTT.

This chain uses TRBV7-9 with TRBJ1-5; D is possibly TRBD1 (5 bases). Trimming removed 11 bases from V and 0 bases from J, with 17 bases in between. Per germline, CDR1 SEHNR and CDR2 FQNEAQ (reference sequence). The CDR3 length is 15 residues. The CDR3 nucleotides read TGTGCCGCGTCGAGGGCGGGGGATAGCAATCAGCCCCAGCATTTT. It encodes CAASRAGDSNQPQHF.

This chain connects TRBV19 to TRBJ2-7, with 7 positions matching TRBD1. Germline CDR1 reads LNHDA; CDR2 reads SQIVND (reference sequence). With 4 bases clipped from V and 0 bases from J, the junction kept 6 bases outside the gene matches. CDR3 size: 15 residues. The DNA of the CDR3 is TGTGCCAGTAGTAAAGGGACAGACTCCTCCTACGAGCAGTACTTC. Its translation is CASSKGTDSSYEQYF.

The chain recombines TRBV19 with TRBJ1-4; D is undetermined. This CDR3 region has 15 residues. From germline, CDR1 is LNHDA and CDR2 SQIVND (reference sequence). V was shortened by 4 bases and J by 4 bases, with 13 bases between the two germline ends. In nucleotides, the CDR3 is TGTGCCAGTAGTACCCAAAACGGGTATAATGAAAAACTGTTTTTT. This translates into CASSTQNGYNEKLFF.

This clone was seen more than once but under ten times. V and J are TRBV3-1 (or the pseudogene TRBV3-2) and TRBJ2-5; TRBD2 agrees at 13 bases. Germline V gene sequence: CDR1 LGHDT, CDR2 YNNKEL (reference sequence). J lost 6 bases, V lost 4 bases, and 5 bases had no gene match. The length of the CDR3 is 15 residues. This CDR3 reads CASSPRTSGGQTQYF. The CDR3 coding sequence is TGTGCCAGCAGCCCCCGGACTAGCGGGGGCCAGACCCAGTACTTC.

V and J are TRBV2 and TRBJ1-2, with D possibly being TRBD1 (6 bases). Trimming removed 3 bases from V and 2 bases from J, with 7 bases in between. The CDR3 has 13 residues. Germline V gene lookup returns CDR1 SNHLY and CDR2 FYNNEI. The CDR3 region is CASSDDRNYGYTF. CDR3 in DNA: TGTGCCAGCAGTGACGACAGGAACTATGGCTACACCTTC.

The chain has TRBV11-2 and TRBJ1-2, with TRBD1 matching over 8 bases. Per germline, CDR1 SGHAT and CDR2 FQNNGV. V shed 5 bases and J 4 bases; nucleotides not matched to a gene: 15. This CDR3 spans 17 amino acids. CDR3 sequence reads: CASSPYLGQGRGYGYTF. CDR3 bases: TGTGCCAGCAGCCCTTACCTTGGACAGGGCAGGGGCTATGGCTACACCTTC. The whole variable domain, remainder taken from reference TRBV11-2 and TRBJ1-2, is EAGVAQSPRYKIIEKRQSVAFWCNPISGHATLYWYQQILGQGPKLLIQFQNNGVVDDSQLPKDRFSAERLKGVDSTLKIQPAKLEDSAVYLCASSPYLGQGRGYGYTFGSGTRLTVV.

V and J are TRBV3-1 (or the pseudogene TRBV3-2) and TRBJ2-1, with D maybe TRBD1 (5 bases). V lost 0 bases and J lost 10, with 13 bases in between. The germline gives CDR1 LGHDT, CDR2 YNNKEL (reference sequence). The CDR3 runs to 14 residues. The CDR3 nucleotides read TGTGCCAGCAGCCAAGATTTAGGGGATCGGGAGCAGTTCTTC. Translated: CASSQDLGDREQFF.

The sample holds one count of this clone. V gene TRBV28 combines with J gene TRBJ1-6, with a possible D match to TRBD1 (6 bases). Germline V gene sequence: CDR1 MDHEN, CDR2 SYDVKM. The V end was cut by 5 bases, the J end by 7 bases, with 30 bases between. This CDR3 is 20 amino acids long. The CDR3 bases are TGTGCCAGCAGTCCACCCAGGGGTAGGGCTTGGGATGTGAGGAATTCACCCCTCCACTTT. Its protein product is CASSPPRGRAWDVRNSPLHF.

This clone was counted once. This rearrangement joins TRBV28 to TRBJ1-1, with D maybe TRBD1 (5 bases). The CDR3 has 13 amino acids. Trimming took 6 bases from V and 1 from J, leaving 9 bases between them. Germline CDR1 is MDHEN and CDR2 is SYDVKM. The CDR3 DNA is TGTGCCAGCAGACAGACAGCGAACACTGAAGCTTTCTTT. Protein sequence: CASRQTANTEAFF. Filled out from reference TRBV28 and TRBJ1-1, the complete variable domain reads DVKVTQSSRYLVKRTGEKVFLECVQDMDHENMFWYRQDPGLGLRLIYFSYDVKMKEKGDIPEGYSVSREKKERFSLILESASTNQTSMYLCASRQTANTEAFFGQGTRLTVV.

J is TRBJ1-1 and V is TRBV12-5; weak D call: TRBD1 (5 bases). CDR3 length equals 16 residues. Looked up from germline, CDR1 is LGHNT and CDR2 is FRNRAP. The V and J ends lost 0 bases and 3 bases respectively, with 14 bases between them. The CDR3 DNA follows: TGTGCTAGTGGTTTGGTACTGGGGGGGGGTCACACTGAAGCTTTCTTT. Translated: CASGLVLGGGHTEAFF.

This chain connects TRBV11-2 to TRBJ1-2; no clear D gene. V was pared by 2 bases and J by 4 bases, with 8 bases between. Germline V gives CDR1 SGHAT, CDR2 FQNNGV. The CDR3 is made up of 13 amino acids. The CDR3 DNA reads TGTGCCAGCAGCTTATCCCACAGCTATGGCTACACCTTC. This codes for CASSLSHSYGYTF.